These T cell receptor beta chains were read from a single sample in a study of cytomegalovirus exposure and HLA in healthy donors. Sequencing was performed with immunoSEQ multiplex PCR; in TCRdb, only in-frame clones are kept and a portion is missing. The sample shows around 150,000 clones, about 79% of them seen only once. Sequenced sample: PBMCs. These receptors came from a woman between 50 and 59 years old in good health and CMV-seropositive. The CDR3 runs from the conserved cysteine through the conserved F or W. A D gene is named only where the DNA matches it firmly. The size of a clone is reported for some rows only, either as once, few or many, or as a class for expanded clones.

TRBJ2-1 | TRBV21-1 | - | once | CASSWLAGRYRSFHEQFF | TGTGCCAGCAGCTGGCTAGCGGGGAGATATCGGAGTTTCCATGAGCAGTTCTTC
TRBJ2-2 | TRBV6-6 | - | - | CASSYNSPPNTGELFF | TGTGCCAGCAGTTACAATAGCCCCCCGAACACCGGGGAGCTGTTTTTT
TRBJ2-3 | TRBV5-1 | - | - | CASSRGSSRGTDTQYF | TGCGCCAGCAGCCGGGGGAGTTCGCGGGGCACAGATACGCAGTATTTT
TRBJ2-5 | TRBV1 | - | - | CTSSQDPYQETQYF | TGCACCAGCAGCCAAGATCCGTACCAAGAGACCCAGTACTTC
TRBJ1-2 | TRBV28 | - | - | CASRPENYGYTF | TGTGCCAGCAGACCTGAGAACTATGGCTACACCTTC
TRBJ1-5 | TRBV2 | TRBD1 | few | CASSKERTGYNQPQHF | TGTGCCAGCAGTAAAGAAAGGACAGGGTATAATCAGCCCCAGCATTTT
TRBJ2-7 | TRBV6-1 | TRBD2 | - | CASSVRKGLAASIYEQYF | TGTGCCAGCAGTGTGCGTAAGGGACTAGCGGCCAGTATCTACGAGCAGTACTTC
TRBJ2-2 | TRBV7-6 | TRBD2 | - | CASSLSPSGGDTGELFF | TGTGCCAGCAGCTTAAGCCCGAGCGGGGGGGACACCGGGGAGCTGTTTTTT
TRBJ2-6 | TRBV5-1 | - | - | CASSFPGAGANVLTF | TGCGCCAGCAGCTTTCCAGGGGCCGGGGCCAACGTCCTGACTTTC
TRBJ2-1 | TRBV28 | TRBD2 | - | CASRYGGRLPNEQFF | TGTGCCAGCAGATACGGGGGGAGGCTCCCTAATGAGCAGTTCTTC
TRBJ2-3 | TRBV10-1 | TRBD2 | - | CASSEELAGGTDTQYF | TGCGCCAGCAGTGAGGAACTAGCGGGTGGCACAGATACGCAGTATTTT
TRBJ2-2 | TRBV5-3 | - | - | CARSLWGEGAGELFF | TGTGCCAGAAGCTTGTGGGGGGAAGGGGCCGGGGAGCTGTTTTTT
TRBJ2-7 | TRBV4-1 | TRBD2 | - | CASSQNSGTSGFYEQYF | TGCGCCAGCAGCCAAAATTCCGGGACTAGCGGATTCTACGAGCAGTACTTC
TRBJ1-6 | TRBV7-8 | TRBD1 | - | CASSLMGQNNSPLHF | TGTGCCAGCAGCTTAATGGGACAGAATAATTCACCCCTCCACTTT
TRBJ2-3 | TRBV7-9 | - | - | CASSPRADTQYF | TGTGCCAGCAGCCCGAGGGCAGATACGCAGTATTTT
TRBJ2-5 | TRBV19 | - | - | CATRSQGGETQYF | TGTGCCACCCGGAGCCAGGGGGGAGAGACCCAGTACTTC
TRBJ2-5 | TRBV30 | - | - | CAWSGAGETQYF | TGTGCCTGGAGTGGGGCTGGGGAGACCCAGTACTTC
TRBJ2-5 | TRBV5-1 | - | - | CASRLEETQYF | TGCGCCAGCAGGCTAGAAGAGACCCAGTACTTC
TRBJ2-2 | TRBV2 | TRBD2 | - | CASSETSGRSEELFF | TGTGCCAGCAGTGAGACTAGCGGGAGGTCAGAGGAGCTGTTTTTT
TRBJ1-2 | TRBV7-2 | - | - | CASSLAPGANYGYTF | TGTGCCAGCAGCTTGGCCCCGGGGGCTAACTATGGCTACACCTTC
TRBJ2-3 | TRBV9 | - | - | CASSGPYGDTQYF | TGTGCCAGCAGCGGGCCGTATGGTGATACGCAGTATTTT
TRBJ2-3 | TRBV11-3 | TRBD2 | - | CASSLRGSGRGDTQYF | TGTGCCAGCAGCTTAAGAGGTAGCGGGAGAGGGGATACGCAGTATTTT
TRBJ1-2 | TRBV28 | TRBD1 | few | CASSSPPGQGKKYYGYTF | TGTGCCAGCAGTTCCCCCCCGGGACAGGGGAAGAAGTACTATGGCTACACCTTC
TRBJ1-6 | TRBV27 | - | few | CASGFWAGVNNSPLHF | TGTGCCAGCGGGTTTTGGGCCGGGGTGAACAATTCACCCCTCCACTTT
TRBJ2-1 | TRBV4-2 | TRBD2 | - | CASSQDRAGVNNEQFF | TGTGCCAGCAGCCAAGATCGGGCGGGAGTTAACAATGAGCAGTTCTTC
TRBJ2-3 | TRBV2 | - | - | CASSDRVESTDTQYF | TGTGCCAGCAGTGACAGGGTAGAAAGCACAGATACGCAGTATTTT
TRBJ2-3 | TRBV9 | TRBD2 | - | CASSAGTSGGANTDTQYF | TGTGCCAGCAGCGCCGGGACTAGCGGGGGAGCAAACACAGATACGCAGTATTTT
TRBJ1-5 | TRBV19 | - | - | CASSRGAGNQPQHF | TGTGCCAGTAGTAGGGGCGCGGGAAATCAGCCCCAGCATTTT
TRBJ1-2 | TRBV7-2 | TRBD1 | - | CASSSDRGRTNYGYTF | TGTGCCAGCAGCTCGGACAGGGGGCGGACTAACTATGGTTACACCTTC
TRBJ2-6 | TRBV9 | - | few | CASSAGLKAGANVLTF | TGTGCCAGCAGCGCGGGACTCAAGGCCGGGGCCAACGTCCTGACTTTC
TRBJ2-1 | TRBV7-2 | TRBD2 | - | CASSISGSSYNEQFF | TGTGCCAGCAGCATTAGCGGGAGCTCCTACAATGAGCAGTTCTTC
TRBJ2-5 | TRBV5-1 | - | - | CASSFLPGSGETQYF | TGCGCCAGCAGCTTCCTACCTGGCTCCGGGGAGACCCAGTACTTC
TRBJ1-3 | TRBV28 | - | - | CASTELGLGNTIYF | TGTGCCAGCACTGAATTAGGACTGGGAAACACCATATATTTT
TRBJ1-1 | TRBV7-9 | - | few | CASSGRRSTEAFF | TGTGCCAGCTCTGGCCGGAGGTCTACTGAAGCTTTCTTT
TRBJ2-2 | TRBV9 | - | - | CASSVSGIQVGELFF | TGTGCCAGCAGCGTCTCCGGGATACAAGTCGGGGAGCTGTTTTTT
TRBJ2-1 | TRBV9 | TRBD2 | - | CASSVAGSGSSYNEQFF | TGTGCCAGCAGCGTAGCAGGTAGCGGGAGCTCCTACAATGAGCAGTTCTTC
TRBJ2-4 | TRBV6-1 | TRBD2 | - | CASSETTGLGSKNIQYF | TGTGCCAGCAGTGAAACGACGGGACTAGGATCCAAAAACATTCAGTACTTC
TRBJ1-2 | TRBV28 | - | - | CASSQPAEMGIYGYTF | TGTGCCAGCAGTCAACCAGCGGAGATGGGCATATATGGCTACACCTTC
TRBJ2-5 | TRBV19 | - | - | CASSSGLGIQETQYF | TGTGCCAGTAGTAGCGGGTTGGGCATACAAGAGACCCAGTACTTC
TRBJ2-1 | TRBV2 | - | few | CASRGGGSYNEQFF | TGTGCCAGCAGGGGCGGAGGCTCCTACAATGAGCAGTTCTTC
TRBJ1-1 | TRBV5-6 | TRBD1 | - | CASSQAGGPEAFF | TGTGCCAGCAGCCAAGCAGGGGGCCCCGAAGCTTTCTTT
TRBJ1-1 | TRBV19 | - | - | CASSTRRTEAFF | TGTGCCAGTAGTACGAGAAGAACTGAAGCTTTCTTT
TRBJ1-5 | TRBV7-2 | - | - | CASSSGANQPQHF | TGTGCCAGCAGCTCAGGGGCTAATCAGCCCCAGCATTTT
TRBJ2-7 | TRBV28 | TRBD1 | - | CASRDRGIYEQYF | TGTGCCAGCAGGGACAGGGGTATCTACGAGCAGTACTTC
TRBJ2-7 | TRBV2 | - | - | CASSGTYEQYF | TGTGCCAGCAGTGGGACTTACGAGCAGTACTTC
TRBJ1-2 | TRBV5-1 | TRBD1 | - | CASRTGVEGYTF | TGCGCCAGCAGGACAGGGGTTGAAGGCTACACCTTC
TRBJ2-2 | TRBV7-8 | TRBD2 | - | CASRIWASGTGELFF | TGTGCCAGCAGAATTTGGGCTAGCGGCACCGGGGAGCTGTTTTTT
TRBJ2-3 | TRBV7-9 | - | - | CASSLEAGDTQYF | TGTGCCAGCAGCTTAGAGGCAGGGGATACGCAGTATTTT
TRBJ1-2 | TRBV6-1 | - | - | CASSEALMTYGYTF | TGTGCCAGCAGTGAAGCGTTGATGACATATGGCTACACCTTC
TRBJ2-7 | TRBV28 | TRBD1 | once | CAIEMTGGSSYEQYF | TGTGCCATCGAAATGACAGGGGGGAGTTCCTACGAGCAGTACTTC
TRBJ1-2 | TRBV28 | - | once | CASSPGQGGGYTF | TGTGCCAGCAGCCCGGGTCAGGGTGGTGGCTACACCTTC
TRBJ2-7 | TRBV7-8 | - | - | CASSSGAYEQYF | TGTGCCAGCAGCTCCGGGGCCTACGAGCAGTACTTC
TRBJ1-5 | TRBV5-6 | TRBD1 | - | CASSFKGARYQPQHF | TGTGCCAGCAGCTTTAAGGGGGCGAGGTATCAGCCCCAGCATTTT